The 8 T cell receptor beta chains presented below share a single source sample, sequenced in a study of early T cells in non-severe SARS-CoV-2 infection. TCRdb re-called the 5' RACE reads through MiXCR, storing one row per CDR3 protein. The sample records tens of thousands of distinct CDR3 sequences, around 6.5% being singletons. The source material was whole blood. These TCRs come from an adult who was a healthcare worker with PCR-confirmed SARS-CoV-2 infection or an uninfected control (not recorded which).

This clonotype was picked up many times. This chain uses TRBV28 with TRBJ2-7, with D unclear. The germline V gene encodes CDR1 MDHEN and CDR2 SYDVKM. V dropped 6 bases and J dropped 3 bases, with 12 bases sitting between them. The CDR3 has 13 amino acids. CDR3 region: CASSPASYYEQYF. The CDR3 region has the DNA TGTGCCAGCAGCCCCGCTTCTTACTACGAGCAGTACTTC.

The table lists this clonotype with many counts. V usage is TRBV12-3 or TRBV12-4 and J usage is TRBJ1-4, with 7 bases lining up with TRBD1. This CDR3 has 15 amino acids. V trimming: 5 bases; J trimming: 0 bases; junction bases outside the gene matches: 3. The CDR3 DNA follows: TGTGCCAGCAGTATTACAGGGGCAACTAATGAAAAACTGTTTTTT. Its protein product is CASSITGATNEKLFF.

This clonotype appeared many times. The CDR3 spells CASSLRQGKNEQFF. Written as DNA, the CDR3 is TGTGCCAGCAGCCTGAGACAGGGTAAGAATGAGCAGTTCTTC. This chain joins TRBV5-6 and TRBJ2-1; 7 bases are a match to TRBD1. The V gene end was trimmed by 4 bases and the J gene end by 7 bases; junction bases not matched to a gene: 8. The CDR3 has 14 amino acids. The germline V gene encodes CDR1 SGHDT and CDR2 YYEEEE.

The chain employs TRBV4-1 and TRBJ1-6; D gene unclear. Trimming removed 0 bases from V and 7 bases from J, with 16 bases in between. The CDR3 contains 17 residues. Germline V gene data show CDR1 as MGHRA and CDR2 as YSYEKL. This CDR3 is CASSQEAELLGNSPLHF. The DNA of the CDR3 is TGCGCCAGCAGCCAAGAGGCAGAATTGCTGGGCAATTCACCCCTCCACTTT.

This clonotype was counted ten times or more. The gene calls are TRBV19 and TRBJ1-5; D uncertain. V dropped 7 bases and J dropped 4 bases, with 11 bases sitting between them. The CDR3 runs 13 residues. Germline CDR1 reads LNHDA; CDR2 reads SQIVND (reference sequence). CDR3 residues: CASNPGRNQPQHF. In DNA, the CDR3 is TGTGCCAGTAATCCGGGCCGAAATCAGCCCCAGCATTTT.

This clonotype was observed many times. V and J are TRBV28 and TRBJ1-4, with D uncertain. Looked up from germline, CDR1 is MDHEN and CDR2 is SYDVKM. Trimming took off 8 bases at V and 5 bases at J, with 3 bases between the two ends. This CDR3 region has 10 residues. The CDR3 spells CASQNEKLFF. For the CDR3, the DNA is TGTGCCAGCCAAAATGAAAAACTGTTTTTT.

This clonotype was found many times. The rearrangement joins TRBV6-6 to TRBJ2-7, with no clear D. The germline V gene has CDR1 MNHNY and CDR2 SVGAGI (reference sequence). Trimming removed 0 bases at V and 6 bases at J, with 9 bases between. The CDR3 length is 13 residues. The CDR3 is CASSYSAVAEQYF. In DNA form, the CDR3 reads TGTGCCAGCAGTTACTCCGCCGTCGCCGAGCAGTACTTC.

At least ten counts were recorded for this clonotype. V and J are TRBV27 and TRBJ1-5; D unresolved. The V and J ends lost 2 bases and 0 bases respectively, with 5 bases between them. This CDR3 is 14 amino acids long. CDR1 and CDR2 from the germline V gene are MNHEY and SMNVEV (reference sequence). CDR3 bases: TGTGCCAGCAGTTTAGGGTATAGCAATCAGCCCCAGCATTTT. Translation gives CASSLGYSNQPQHF.